This TCR beta chain is from a study of CD8+ T cells in alopecia areata. As to treatment: oral pan-JAK inhibitor, 5-10 mg twice daily. Reverse transcribed after extraction, RNA yielded cDNA as the sequencing template. Measured with immunoSEQ multiplex PCR; TCRdb has only the in-frame clones, and not every one. The sample records approximately 42,000 clones, around three fifths being singletons. In regard to this clone: In the same sample, other DNA sequences code for this CDR3.

The receptor's source is a human donor with alopecia areata. The sequencing here drew on CD8+ T cells sorted from blood, taken at week 4, from a patient treated with tofacitinib.

The CDR3 sequence: CAWSVGTGYEQYF. Here the CDR3 DNA reads TGTGCCTGGAGTGTCGGGACGGGCTACGAGCAGTACTTC. This sequence joins TRBV30 and TRBJ2-7, with D possibly being TRBD1 or TRBD2 (5 bases each). This CDR3 is built from 13 residues. The V end was cut by 0 bases, the J end by 3 bases, with 9 bases between. Germline values: CDR1 GTSNPN, CDR2 SVGIG (reference sequence).